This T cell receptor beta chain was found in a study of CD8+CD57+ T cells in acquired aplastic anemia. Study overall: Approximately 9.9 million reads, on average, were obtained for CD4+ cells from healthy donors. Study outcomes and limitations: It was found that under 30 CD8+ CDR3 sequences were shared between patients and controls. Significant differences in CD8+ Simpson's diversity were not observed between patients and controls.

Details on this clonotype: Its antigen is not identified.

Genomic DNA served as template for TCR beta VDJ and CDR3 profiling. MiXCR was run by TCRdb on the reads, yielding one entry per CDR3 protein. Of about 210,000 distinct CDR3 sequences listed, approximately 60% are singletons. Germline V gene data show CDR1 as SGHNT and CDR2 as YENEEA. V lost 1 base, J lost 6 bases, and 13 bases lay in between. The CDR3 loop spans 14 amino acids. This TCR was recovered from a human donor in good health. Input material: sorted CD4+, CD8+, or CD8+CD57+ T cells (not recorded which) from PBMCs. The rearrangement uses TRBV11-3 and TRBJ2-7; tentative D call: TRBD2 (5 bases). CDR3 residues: CASSLGLLGSEQYF. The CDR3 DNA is TGTGCCAGCAGCTTAGGTCTTCTAGGGAGCGAGCAGTACTTC.